This T cell receptor beta chain was found in a study of T-cell reconstitution after alpha-beta-depleted transplantation in children. Study-level findings and limits: Surviving recipient T cells and thymic progenitors underlay high day-60 TCRbeta diversity in some patients. T-cell counts and diversity were attributed mostly to newly produced T cells one year after transplant. There were reportedly several hundred expanded graft clones from which alpha-beta T cells came about two months after transplant.

The ends were cut back, 4 bases at V and 3 bases at J, with 17 bases in the middle. The CDR3 covers 16 residues. Germline-derived CDR1 and CDR2 are SGHRS and YFSETQ. Unique molecular identifiers were incorporated when the TCRbeta library was constructed. TCRdb passed the PCR reads through MiXCR, listing each CDR3 protein once. The repertoire consists of about 980,000 distinct CDR3 sequences, with around 30% occurring once and the leading ten covering roughly 30%. To note about this clonotype: No antigen is known for it.

The sequences come from PBMCs, mostly from graft donor cells, collected 360 days after TCRalphabeta/CD19-depleted stem cell transplant. The clonotype originates from a boy in the first two years of life who had a stem cell transplant for SCID, so the T cells may come from the graft donor. The chain couples TRBV5-1 to TRBJ2-1, with D uncertain. CDR3 loop: CASSPPGLEFYNEQFF. The CDR3 DNA is TGCGCCAGCAGCCCGCCGGGCCTTGAGTTCTACAATGAGCAGTTCTTC.